Below are 2 T cell receptor beta chains sequenced from a single sample in a study of control samples from healthy donors and cancer patients (dated by TCRdb to the early 2020s). Library creation used the immunoSEQ multiplex PCR assay. Held by TCRdb, this immuneACCESS table contains in-frame sequences only and omits some clones. Under half of the omission traces to an unresolved V gene where checked; the cause of the rest is unknown. A total of 100,000 to 120,000 clones appear in this sample, 70% to 90% of them only once. The ten largest clonotypes hold around 3.5% of the sample. Material for sequencing was PBMCs. The source of these receptors is a woman between 55 and 75 years old with lung cancer.

On this clone itself: At one of its ends the junction is not consistent with the germline gene, which may arise from a read error. V is TRBV11-3 and J is TRBJ2-2; D ambiguous. CDR3 length: 14 residues. Germline V CDR1 and CDR2: SGHNT, YENEEA. For the CDR3, the DNA is TGTGCCAGCAGAATATTTTACAACACTGGGGAGCTGTTTTTT. Its protein product is CASRIFYNTGELFF.

The J gene is TRBJ2-1, the V gene TRBV5-8; D tentatively fits TRBD1 or TRBD2 (8 bases each). Germline CDR1 is SGHTS and CDR2 is YDEGEE. This CDR3 has 15 amino acids. V was cut by 4 bases and J by 10 bases, with 21 bases left in between. The CDR3 is CASSLQGAREGEQFF. The CDR3 DNA reads TGTGCCAGCAGCCTCCAGGGGGCCCGGGAGGGAGAGCAGTTCTTC.